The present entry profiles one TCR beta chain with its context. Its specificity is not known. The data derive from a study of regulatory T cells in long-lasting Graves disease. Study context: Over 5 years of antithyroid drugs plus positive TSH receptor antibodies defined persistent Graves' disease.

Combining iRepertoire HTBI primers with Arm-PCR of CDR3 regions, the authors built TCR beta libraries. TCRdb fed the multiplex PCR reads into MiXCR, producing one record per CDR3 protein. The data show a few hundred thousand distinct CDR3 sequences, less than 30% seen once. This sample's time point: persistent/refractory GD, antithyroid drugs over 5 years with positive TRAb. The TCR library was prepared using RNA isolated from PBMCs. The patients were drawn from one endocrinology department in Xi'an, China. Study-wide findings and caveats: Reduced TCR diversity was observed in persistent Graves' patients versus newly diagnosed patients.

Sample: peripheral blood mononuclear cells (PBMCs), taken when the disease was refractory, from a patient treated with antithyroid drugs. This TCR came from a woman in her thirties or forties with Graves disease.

For the CDR3, the DNA is TGTGCCAGCAGCGTAGACCTGAACACTGAAGCTTTCTTT. The encoded protein is CASSVDLNTEAFF. The V and J genes are TRBV9 and TRBJ1-1, with D uncertain. Germline V gene sequence: CDR1 SGDLS, CDR2 YYNGEE. Trimming shortened V by 0 bases and J by 0 bases, and 3 bases separated the two germline ends. The CDR3 spans 13 residues.